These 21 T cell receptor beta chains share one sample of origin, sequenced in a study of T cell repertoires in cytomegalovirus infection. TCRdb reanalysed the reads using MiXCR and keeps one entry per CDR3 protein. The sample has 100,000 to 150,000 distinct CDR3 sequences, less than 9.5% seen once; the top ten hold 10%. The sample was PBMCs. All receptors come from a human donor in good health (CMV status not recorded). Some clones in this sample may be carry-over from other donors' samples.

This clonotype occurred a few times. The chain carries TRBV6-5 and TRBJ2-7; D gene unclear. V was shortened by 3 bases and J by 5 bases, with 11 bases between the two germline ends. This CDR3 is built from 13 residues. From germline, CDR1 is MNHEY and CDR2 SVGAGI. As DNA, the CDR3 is TGTGCCAGCAGTTATGAGAAGGAGAACGAGCAGTACTTC. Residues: CASSYEKENEQYF.

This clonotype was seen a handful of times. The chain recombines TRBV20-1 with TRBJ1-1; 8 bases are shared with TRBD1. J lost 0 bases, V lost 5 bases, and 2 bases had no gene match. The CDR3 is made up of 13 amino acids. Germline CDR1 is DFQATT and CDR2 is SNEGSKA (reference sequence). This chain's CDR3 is CSAPGQVNTEAFF. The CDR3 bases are TGCAGTGCTCCGGGACAGGTGAACACTGAAGCTTTCTTT.

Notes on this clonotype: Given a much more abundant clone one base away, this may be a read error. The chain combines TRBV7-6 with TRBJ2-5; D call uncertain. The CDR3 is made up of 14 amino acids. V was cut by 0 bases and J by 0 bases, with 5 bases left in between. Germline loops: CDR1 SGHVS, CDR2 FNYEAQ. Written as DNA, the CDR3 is TGTGCCAGCAGCTTAGCGGAGTACCAAGAGACCCAGTACTTC. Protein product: CASSLAEYQETQYF. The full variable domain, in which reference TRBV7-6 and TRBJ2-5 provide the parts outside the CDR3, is GAGVSQSPRYKVTKRGQDVALRCDPISGHVSLYWYRQALGQGPEFLTYFNYEAQQDKSGLPNDRFSAERPEGSISTLTIQRTEQRDSAMYRCASSLAEYQETQYFGPGTRLLVL.

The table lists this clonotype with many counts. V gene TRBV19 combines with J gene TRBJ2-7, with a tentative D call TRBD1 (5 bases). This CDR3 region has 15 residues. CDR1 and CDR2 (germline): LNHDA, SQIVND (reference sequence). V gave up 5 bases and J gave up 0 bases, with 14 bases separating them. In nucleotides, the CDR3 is TGTGCCAGTAGTCCCGACAGAGCCAGCTCCTACGAGCAGTACTTC. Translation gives CASSPDRASSYEQYF.

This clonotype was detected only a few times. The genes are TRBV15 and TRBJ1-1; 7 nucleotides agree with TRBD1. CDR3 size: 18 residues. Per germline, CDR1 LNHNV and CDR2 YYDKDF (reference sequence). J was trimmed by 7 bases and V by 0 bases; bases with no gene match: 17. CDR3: CATSRDEGPIQGSDEAFF. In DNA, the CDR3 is TGTGCCACCAGCAGAGATGAAGGACCAATACAGGGGTCAGATGAAGCTTTCTTT.

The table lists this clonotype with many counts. The CDR3 sequence is CASSGQENTEAFF. CDR3 DNA: TGTGCCAGCAGTGGACAGGAGAACACTGAAGCTTTCTTT. The rearrangement links TRBV7-6 to TRBJ1-1; 7 positions match TRBD1. This CDR3 spans 13 amino acids. After removal of 6 bases from V and 1 base from J, the junction contained 2 bases not matched to a gene. CDR1 is SGHVS and CDR2 is FNYEAQ in the germline V gene.

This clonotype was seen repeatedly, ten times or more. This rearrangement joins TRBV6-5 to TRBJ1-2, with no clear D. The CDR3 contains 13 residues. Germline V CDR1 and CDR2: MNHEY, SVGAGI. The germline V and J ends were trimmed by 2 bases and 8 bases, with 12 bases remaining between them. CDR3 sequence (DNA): TGTGCCAGCAGTTACGAGTTGGGAAGGGGCTACACCTTC. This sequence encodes CASSYELGRGYTF.

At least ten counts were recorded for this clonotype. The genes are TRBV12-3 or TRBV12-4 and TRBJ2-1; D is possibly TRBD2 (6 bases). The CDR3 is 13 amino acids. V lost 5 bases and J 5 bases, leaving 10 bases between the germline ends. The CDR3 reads CASSRDSHNEQFF. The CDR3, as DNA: TGTGCCAGCAGTCGGGACTCTCACAATGAGCAGTTCTTC.

In nucleotides, the CDR3 is TGTGCCAGCAGTGAAATGAGCTCCTACAATGAGCAGTTCTTC. Translated: CASSEMSSYNEQFF. J is TRBJ2-1 and V is TRBV2, with no clear D. The germline CDR1 and CDR2 sequences are SNHLY and FYNNEI. CDR3 size: 14 residues. Trimming stripped 2 bases from V and 0 bases from J, with 5 bases between.

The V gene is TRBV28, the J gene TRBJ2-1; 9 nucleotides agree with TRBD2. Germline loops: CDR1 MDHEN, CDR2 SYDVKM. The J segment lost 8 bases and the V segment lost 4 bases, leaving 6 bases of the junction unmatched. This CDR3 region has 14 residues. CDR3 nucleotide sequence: TGTGCCAGCAGTTCTAGCGGGGTATCTGATGAGCAGTTCTTC. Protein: CASSSSGVSDEQFF. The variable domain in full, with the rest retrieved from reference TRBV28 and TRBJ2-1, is DVKVTQSSRYLVKRTGEKVFLECVQDMDHENMFWYRQDPGLGLRLIYFSYDVKMKEKGDIPEGYSVSREKKERFSLILESASTNQTSMYLCASSSSGVSDEQFFGPGTRLTVL.

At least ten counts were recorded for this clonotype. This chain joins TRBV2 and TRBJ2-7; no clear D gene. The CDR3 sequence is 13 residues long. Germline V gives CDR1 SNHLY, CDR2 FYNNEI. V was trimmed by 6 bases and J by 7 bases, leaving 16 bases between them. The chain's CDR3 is CASRKAPLGEQYF. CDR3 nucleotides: TGTGCCAGCAGGAAGGCACCCTTGGGGGAGCAGTACTTC.

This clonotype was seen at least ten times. Here the CDR3 reads CASSGGRISGNTIYF. CDR3 in DNA: TGTGCCAGCAGTGGAGGGCGGATCTCTGGAAACACCATATATTTT. J is TRBJ1-3 and V is TRBV14; no reliable D call. The V gene's germline CDR1 is SGHDN and CDR2 FVKESK. The CDR3 runs 15 residues. V was trimmed by 6 bases and J by 0 bases, leaving 12 bases between them.

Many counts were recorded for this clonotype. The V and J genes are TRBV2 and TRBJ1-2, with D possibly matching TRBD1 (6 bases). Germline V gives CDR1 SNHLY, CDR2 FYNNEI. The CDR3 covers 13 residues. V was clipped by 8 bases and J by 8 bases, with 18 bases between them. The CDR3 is CASRGDTQTGYTF. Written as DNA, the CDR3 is TGTGCCAGCCGCGGGGACACCCAAACCGGCTACACCTTC.

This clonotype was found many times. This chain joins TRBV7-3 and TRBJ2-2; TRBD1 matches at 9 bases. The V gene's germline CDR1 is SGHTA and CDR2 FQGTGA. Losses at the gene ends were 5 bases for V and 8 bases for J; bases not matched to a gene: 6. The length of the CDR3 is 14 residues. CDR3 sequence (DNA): TGTGCCAGCAGCAGACACAGGGGGCAGGGGGAGCTGTTTTTT. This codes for CASSRHRGQGELFF.

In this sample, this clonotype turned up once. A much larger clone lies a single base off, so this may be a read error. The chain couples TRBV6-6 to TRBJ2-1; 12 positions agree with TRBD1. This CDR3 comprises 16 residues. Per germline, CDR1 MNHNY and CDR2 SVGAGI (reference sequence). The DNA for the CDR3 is TGTACCAGCAGTTGGGACAGGGGGCAAGGAACGGATGAGCAGTTCTTC. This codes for CTSSWDRGQGTDEQFF.

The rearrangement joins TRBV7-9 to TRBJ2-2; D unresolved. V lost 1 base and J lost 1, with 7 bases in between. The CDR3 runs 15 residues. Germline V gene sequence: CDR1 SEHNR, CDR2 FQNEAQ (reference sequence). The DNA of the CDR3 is TGTGCCAGCAGCTTAGTCACAGAGAACACCGGGGAGCTGTTTTTT. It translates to CASSLVTENTGELFF.

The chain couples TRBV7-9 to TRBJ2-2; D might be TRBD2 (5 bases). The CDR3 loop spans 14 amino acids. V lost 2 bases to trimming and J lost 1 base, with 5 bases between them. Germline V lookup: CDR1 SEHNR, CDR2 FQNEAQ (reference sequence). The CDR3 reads CASSLRENTGELFF. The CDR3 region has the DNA TGTGCCAGCAGCTTACGGGAGAACACCGGGGAGCTGTTTTTT. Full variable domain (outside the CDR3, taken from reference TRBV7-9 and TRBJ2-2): DTGVSQNPRHKITKRGQNVTFRCDPISEHNRLYWYRQTLGQGPEFLTYFQNEAQLEKSRLLSDRFSAERPKGSFSTLEIQRTEQGDSAMYLCASSLRENTGELFFGEGSRLTVL.

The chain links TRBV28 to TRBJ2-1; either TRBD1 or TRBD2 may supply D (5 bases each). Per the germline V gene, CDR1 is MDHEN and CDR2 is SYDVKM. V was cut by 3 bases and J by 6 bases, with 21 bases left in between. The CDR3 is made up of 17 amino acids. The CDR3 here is CASSLSQGEPTSNEQFF. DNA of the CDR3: TGTGCCAGCAGTTTGAGCCAGGGTGAACCCACTAGCAATGAGCAGTTCTTC.

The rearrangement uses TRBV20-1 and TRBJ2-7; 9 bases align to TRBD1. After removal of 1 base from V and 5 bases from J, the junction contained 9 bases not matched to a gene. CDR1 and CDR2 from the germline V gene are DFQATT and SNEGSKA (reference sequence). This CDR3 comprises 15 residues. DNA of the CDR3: TGCAGTGCTAGAGTGCGCCGGGACAGGGCCAACGAGCAGTACTTC. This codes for CSARVRRDRANEQYF.

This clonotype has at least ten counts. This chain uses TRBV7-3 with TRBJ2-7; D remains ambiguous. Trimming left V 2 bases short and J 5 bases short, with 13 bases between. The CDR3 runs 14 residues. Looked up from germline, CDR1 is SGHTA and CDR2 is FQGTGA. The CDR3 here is CASSLGQGYHEQYF. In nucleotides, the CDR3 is TGTGCCAGCAGCTTAGGGCAAGGGTACCACGAGCAGTACTTC.

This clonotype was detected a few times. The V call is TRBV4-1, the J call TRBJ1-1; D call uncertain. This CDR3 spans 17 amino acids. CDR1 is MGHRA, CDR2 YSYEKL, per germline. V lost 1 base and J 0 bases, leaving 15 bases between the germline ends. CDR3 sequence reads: CASSQGDMGPLNTEAFF. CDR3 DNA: TGCGCCAGCAGCCAAGGGGATATGGGTCCCCTGAACACTGAAGCTTTCTTT.